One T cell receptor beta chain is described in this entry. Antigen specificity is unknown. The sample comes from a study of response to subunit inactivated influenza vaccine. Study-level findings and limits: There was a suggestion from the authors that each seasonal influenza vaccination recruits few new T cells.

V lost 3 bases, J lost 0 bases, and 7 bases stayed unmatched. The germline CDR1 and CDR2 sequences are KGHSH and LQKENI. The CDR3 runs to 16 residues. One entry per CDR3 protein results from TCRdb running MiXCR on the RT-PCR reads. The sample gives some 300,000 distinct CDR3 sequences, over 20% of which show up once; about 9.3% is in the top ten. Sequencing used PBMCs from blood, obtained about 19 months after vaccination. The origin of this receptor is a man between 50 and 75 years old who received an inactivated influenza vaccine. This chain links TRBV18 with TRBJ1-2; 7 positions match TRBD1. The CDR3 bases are TGTGCCAGCTCACCCCGGGGACAGCTCGCTAACTATGGCTACACCTTC. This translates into CASSPRGQLANYGYTF.